This TCR beta chain was obtained from a study of shared clonotypes between healthy human individuals (dated by TCRdb to between 2020 and 2021). For context, the study as a whole: The cohort comprised two women and a few men aged 18 to 49 years. For each donor, CD4 naive and CD4 memory were each run on three plates, CD8 naive on two plates, and CD8 memory on one plate. The study deeply sequenced blood TCR repertoires of about 5 healthy adults to estimate repertoire size and the extent of clonotype sharing between individuals. Between about 0.85 and 8.9 billion PBMCs per donor were obtained by leukapheresis. To increase sequencing depth and limit assay-specific biases, different laboratories used diverse techniques to prepare libraries and sequence TCR repertoires. The paper's findings and limits, for the study overall: Higher generation probabilities were observed for clonotypes shared by all four sorted-subset donors than for non-shared clonotypes. Naive subsets generally had larger estimated clonotype richness than memory subsets. Incomplete sequencing was indicated by rarefaction of sorted-subset datasets, despite the large sequencing depth. When four donors were compared, the shared fraction of clonotypes was about 5.5% for naive CD4, approximately 3.5% for naive CD8, roughly 2.3% for memory CD4, and 0.35% to 0.5% for memory CD8. Sampling was restricted to blood, and TCR repertoires in tissues likely differ from the TCR repertoires found in blood. The small number of donors limited the genetic and exposure-history diversity represented. Pairwise subsampling led to the expectation that sequencing depth would affect the degree of clonotype sharing among donors.

Using the deep immunoSEQ assay, TCR CDR3 regions were amplified from genomic DNA by multiplex PCR. Extracted genomic DNA from each cell subset was spread evenly across all wells of several immunoSEQ 96-well plates, with each plate serving as a replicate. For sorted subsets, around 200 ng genomic DNA, equal to tens of thousands of T cell genomes, was loaded into each replicate PCR. Purified libraries were quantified with a Qubit 3.0 fluorometer, sized on a Bioanalyzer 2100, and re-quantified with the KAPA Library Quantification kit. A separate single-read 150-cycle Illumina NextSeq 550 flow cell was used to sequence each immunoSEQ 96-well plate. Per the source publication's procedure: Because the immunoSEQ output held only junctional sequences and lacked quality scores, the filtering could not match the filtering applied to full-length reads. Sequences were annotated with PyIR, a Python wrapper for IgBLAST v1.9, and V/J genes and CDR3 were assigned using IMGT germline references. Reads with weak V/J assignments (E-value above 1e-6), missing CDR3, stop codons, out-of-frame junctions, or ambiguous translated residues were removed. V3J clonotypes were defined by identical inferred V gene, J gene, and CDR3 amino acid sequence. To compute the percentage overlap between repertoires, the number of shared unique clonotypes was divided by the size of the smaller repertoire. Richness of each repertoire was evaluated using RTK rarefaction, the Chao1 estimator, and Recon v2.1 estimates of unobserved clonotypes. OLGA was used to compute generation probabilities for all TCRbeta clonotypes that the gDNA method yielded from a few donors. TCRdb retrieved this table from immuneACCESS and kept in-frame rearrangements only. Not all clones are present; in checked studies, unresolved V genes account for under half, and no reason is known for the remainder. V and J calls and clone size are those listed in that table; D and trimming were worked out from the DNA. The sample data list about 2 million clones, and roughly 94% of these were observed just once. 0.13% of the sample lies in the top ten.

Comments on this clone: No cognate antigen has been identified for it. Within one base of it there is no much larger clone, and no base qualities were kept.

Healthy HIV-negative adults with no recently reported acute infections or vaccinations were included as donors. Only Caucasian adults living in Nashville, Tennessee, USA were represented among the donors. CD4+ T cells were enriched through magnetic negative selection, after which naive cells were positively selected on CD45RA and the remaining negative fraction served as the memory subset. After blood collection by leukapheresis, PBMCs were isolated using Ficoll-Histopaque density gradient centrifugation and then cryopreserved in the vapor phase of liquid nitrogen. Analytical flow cytometry was used to check the purity and quantity of every magnetically sorted T cell population. Genomic DNA was isolated from every sorted fraction and measured by UV absorbance on a Nanodrop 2000c. The sequenced sample consisted of naive CD4+ T cells sorted from blood. The cell subset or site label, as the study defines it: CD45RA+ positively selected. The source is a man aged 18 to 30 in good health.

The CDR3 amino acid sequence is: CASSQSWTGGRDEQFF. The nucleotides are TGCGCCAGCAGCCAGTCGTGGACAGGGGGCCGTGATGAGCAGTTCTTC. The V gene is TRBV4-3 and the J gene is TRBJ2-1, with 11 bases aligning to TRBD1. The CDR3, cysteine through phenylalanine, is 16 amino acids long. Only CDR3 DNA remains: 48 bases, in frame from the first base. CDR1 and CDR2 were assigned from the germline V gene as LGHNA and YSLEER. V is trimmed back by 3 bases and J by 8 bases, and the junction contains 9 bases that no gene match accounts for.